The 24 T cell receptor beta chains given below trace back to one sample, sequenced in a study of shared clonotypes between healthy human individuals. Using immunoSEQ multiplex PCR, the repertoire was profiled, and TCRdb retains in-frame clones only, with some absent. The repertoire includes around 440,000 clones, roughly four fifths of them detected once, and around 13% sits in the top ten. Sequenced: PBMCs. The receptors originated from a woman aged 40 to 50 in good health. Some clones in this sample may be carry-over from other donors' samples.

Concerning this clone itself: A far larger clone differs by one base, so this is likely a read error. CDR3 sequence reads: CASSSAYEQYF. The CDR3 DNA is TGTGCCAGCAGCTCAGCCTACGAGCAGTACTTC. The chain uses TRBV7-8 and TRBJ2-7, with D unresolved. Germline lookup yields CDR1 SGHVS and CDR2 FQNEAQ. Trimming shortened V by 4 bases and J by 2 bases, and 3 bases separated the two germline ends. The CDR3 is made up of 11 amino acids.

The genes are TRBV9 and TRBJ2-3, with D possibly being TRBD2 (5 bases). V was shortened by 4 bases and J by 4 bases, with 22 bases between the two germline ends. The CDR3 length is 17 residues. Per germline, CDR1 SGDLS and CDR2 YYNGEE. The DNA for the CDR3 is TGTGCCAGCAGCCCAAGAGGGAGCGGCGGGTTCGCAGATACGCAGTATTTT. Protein: CASSPRGSGGFADTQYF.

The V call is TRBV19, the J call TRBJ1-5; D not resolved. CDR1 is LNHDA and CDR2 is SQIVND in the germline V gene (reference sequence). This CDR3 has 14 amino acids. The V and J ends lost 4 bases and 2 bases respectively, with 9 bases between them. CDR3 amino acids: CASSKRARNQPQHF. CDR3 sequence (DNA): TGTGCCAGTAGTAAGAGGGCGCGCAATCAGCCCCAGCATTTT.

This clone was recorded only once. One base separates it from a far larger clone, so it is likely a read error. The chain carries TRBV5-1 and TRBJ2-3; D is possibly TRBD2 (6 bases). Germline CDR1 SGHRS, CDR2 YFSETQ. The CDR3 runs 14 residues. V lost 4 bases to trimming and J lost 8 bases, with 17 bases between them. This chain's CDR3 is CASSAASVGGTQYF. In DNA form, the CDR3 reads TGCGCCAGCAGCGCAGCTAGTGTCGGGGGTACGCAGTATTTT.

This clone was seen only a few times. The rearrangement joins TRBV7-3 to TRBJ2-1; D unresolved. The CDR3 consists of 15 residues. CDR1 is SGHTA and CDR2 is FQGTGA in the germline V gene. Trimming took 1 base from V and 0 from J, leaving 7 bases between them. This CDR3 is CASSLSGSSYNEQFF. Written as DNA, the CDR3 is TGTGCCAGCAGCTTAAGCGGAAGCTCCTACAATGAGCAGTTCTTC.

In this sample, this clone turned up many times. The rearrangement uses TRBV11-3 and TRBJ2-7; 7 nucleotides line up with TRBD2. Germline V gene data show CDR1 as SGHNT and CDR2 as YENEEA. The length of the CDR3 is 13 residues. The trim removed 3 bases at V and 7 bases at J, leaving 6 bases unmatched. The CDR3 loop reads CASSFGLGGEQYF. CDR3 DNA: TGTGCCAGCAGCTTCGGACTAGGAGGGGAGCAGTACTTC.

Points on this clone: The sample has other DNA sequences that encode this CDR3 too. This chain connects TRBV2 to TRBJ1-2; no clear D gene. V was pared by 6 bases and J by 5 bases, with 4 bases between. Germline lookup yields CDR1 SNHLY and CDR2 FYNNEI. CDR3 length equals 10 residues. The CDR3 DNA is TGTGCCAGCAGGGATTATGGCTACACCTTC. Translating it yields CASRDYGYTF.

This clone was seen more than once but under ten times. The chain employs TRBV9 and TRBJ2-4; a possible D gene is TRBD2 (6 bases). CDR1 is SGDLS and CDR2 is YYNGEE in the germline V gene. Trimming stripped 0 bases from V and 9 bases from J, with 10 bases between. The CDR3 is 13 amino acids. The DNA for the CDR3 is TGTGCCAGCAGCGTAGGGCGGGGTGGCATTCAGTACTTC. Amino acids: CASSVGRGGIQYF.

The rearrangement joins TRBV28 to TRBJ1-4; D perhaps matches TRBD1 (5 bases). CDR1 MDHEN and CDR2 SYDVKM come from the germline V gene. The CDR3 runs 15 residues. Trimming pared 1 base from V and 7 bases from J, leaving 13 bases between. CDR3 residues: CASSLLPQGGEKLFF. The CDR3 DNA follows: TGTGCCAGCAGTTTATTGCCGCAGGGTGGTGAAAAACTGTTTTTT.

The chain joins TRBV7-9 to TRBJ2-1, with a tentative D call TRBD1 (6 bases). Germline V CDR1 and CDR2: SEHNR, FQNEAQ (reference sequence). The V and J ends lost 5 bases and 6 bases respectively, with 17 bases between them. This CDR3 region has 15 residues. In DNA form, the CDR3 reads TGTGCCAGCAGCCAGGACAGAAAGGCGGTCAATGAGCAGTTCTTC. Its protein product is CASSQDRKAVNEQFF.

This chain joins TRBV10-2 and TRBJ1-4, with TRBD1 identical over 8 bases. The length of the CDR3 is 15 residues. Germline CDR1 reads WSHSY; CDR2 reads SAAADI. V shed 4 bases, J shed 6 bases, and the junction held 7 bases outside the gene matches. CDR3 protein: CASSVSRGPDEKLFF. In DNA, the CDR3 is TGCGCCAGCAGTGTCAGCAGGGGGCCTGATGAAAAACTGTTTTTT.

The count of this clone is one. A far larger clone lies a single base away; this is likely a read error. This rearrangement joins TRBV5-1 to TRBJ1-1; 7 nucleotides agree with TRBD1. CDR3 length: 14 amino acids. Germline V gene lookup returns CDR1 SGHRS and CDR2 YFSETQ. CDR3 DNA: TGCGCCAGCAGCAGGCTGACAGGGAACATTGAAGCTTTCTTT. Amino acid sequence: CASSRLTGNIEAFF.

The V gene is TRBV7-3, the J gene TRBJ2-3; 10 bases are shared with TRBD2. The CDR3 has 14 amino acids. V lost 2 bases to trimming and J lost 6 bases; unmatched junction nucleotides: 2. The germline gives CDR1 SGHTA, CDR2 FQGTGA. CDR3 DNA: TGTGCCAGCAGCTTAGGACTAGCGGTGGATACGCAGTATTTT. As protein: CASSLGLAVDTQYF.

This sequence joins TRBV27 and TRBJ2-5; no firm D call. The CDR3 is made up of 15 amino acids. Germline CDR1 MNHEY, CDR2 SMNVEV (reference sequence). Trimming pared 8 bases from V and 3 bases from J, leaving 19 bases between. The DNA of the CDR3 is TGTGCCAGCGGTGCTCAAAAAACCGTAGAAGAGACCCAGTACTTC. Its protein product is CASGAQKTVEETQYF.

The chain couples TRBV18 to TRBJ2-1; 9 bases map to TRBD2. Trimming at V came to 3 bases and at J to 9 bases, leaving 9 bases not matched to a gene. The CDR3 totals 15 residues. Per germline, CDR1 KGHSH and CDR2 LQKENI. The CDR3 loop is CASSPVGGGGSEQFF. DNA of the CDR3: TGTGCCAGCTCACCGGTCGGCGGGGGGGGGAGTGAGCAGTTCTTC.

V gene TRBV13 combines with J gene TRBJ2-5; TRBD2 aligns across 12 bases. After removal of 5 bases from V and 5 bases from J, the junction contained 6 bases not matched to a gene. This CDR3 comprises 15 residues. Germline V gene lookup returns CDR1 PRHDT and CDR2 FYEKMQ (reference sequence). CDR3 sequence (DNA): TGTGCCAGCAGCCTCCGACTAGCGGGAGCGGAGACCCAGTACTTC. It is translated as CASSLRLAGAETQYF.

The chain is built from TRBV5-1 and TRBJ2-5; D possibly uses TRBD1 or TRBD2 (5 bases each). V was trimmed by 3 bases and J by 7 bases, leaving 16 bases between them. Germline CDR1 and CDR2: SGHRS and YFSETQ. The CDR3 is 14 residues long. The CDR3 loop is CASSWGTAEGTQYF. The CDR3 DNA reads TGCGCCAGCAGCTGGGGGACCGCTGAGGGGACCCAGTACTTC.

The chain carries TRBV5-4 and TRBJ2-2; TRBD2 aligns across 8 bases. This CDR3 has 17 residues. With 2 bases clipped from V and 0 bases from J, the junction kept 6 bases outside the gene matches. The V gene's germline CDR1 is SGHNT and CDR2 YYREEE (reference sequence). CDR3 DNA: TGTGCCAGCAGCTTCTATAGCGGGACTGCGAACACCGGGGAGCTGTTTTTT. Translating gives CASSFYSGTANTGELFF. Full variable domain (outside the CDR3, taken from reference TRBV5-4 and TRBJ2-2): ETGVTQSPTHLIKTRGQQVTLRCSSQSGHNTVSWYQQALGQGPQFIFQYYREEENGRGNFPPRFSGLQFPNYSSELNVNALELDDSALYLCASSFYSGTANTGELFFGEGSRLTVL.

On this clone: This likely stems from a read error, as it lies one base from a far larger clone. Other DNA variants within this sample encode the same CDR3. The V gene is TRBV5-1, the J gene TRBJ1-2; D remains unclear. This CDR3 contains 12 residues. V gave up 4 bases and J gave up 7 bases, with 11 bases separating them. Germline V CDR1 and CDR2: SGHRS, YFSETQ. The CDR3 DNA is TGCGCCAGCAGCCTGGAATATAGTGGCTACACCTTC. The encoded protein is CASSLEYSGYTF.

The rearrangement uses TRBV6-6 and TRBJ1-3, with unresolved D. The CDR3 loop spans 15 amino acids. Trimming stripped 2 bases from V and 0 bases from J, with 8 bases between. Germline V lookup: CDR1 MNHNY, CDR2 SVGAGI (reference sequence). CDR3 sequence: CASSYGLHSGNTIYF. CDR3 coding DNA: TGTGCCAGCAGTTACGGACTTCACTCTGGAAACACCATATATTTT.

The chain carries TRBV6-1 and TRBJ2-3; D may be TRBD2 (6 bases). There are 14 residues in the CDR3. Germline V gene lookup returns CDR1 MNHNS and CDR2 SASEGT. Trimming cost V 4 bases and J 4 bases, with 12 bases left between them. The CDR3 is CASSAGAVADTQYF. CDR3 in DNA: TGTGCCAGCAGTGCGGGAGCGGTAGCAGATACGCAGTATTTT.

The chain joins TRBV28 to TRBJ2-3; the match to TRBD2 covers 12 bases. The CDR3 runs to 18 residues. The junction had 9 bases not matched to a gene; V was cut back by 5 bases and J by 0 bases. Germline-derived CDR1 and CDR2 are MDHEN and SYDVKM. The CDR3, as DNA: TGTGCCAGCAGTACTACCCGCGGGACTAGCGGGAGCACAGATACGCAGTATTTT. As protein: CASSTTRGTSGSTDTQYF.

On this clone: A read error may account for a junction end that differs from germline. The chain employs TRBV2 and TRBJ2-1, with 8 bases lining up with TRBD2. CDR1 and CDR2 (germline): SNHLY, FYNNEI. CDR3 size: 17 residues. The CDR3 loop is CASSETVSGSSYNEKFF. The CDR3 nucleotides read TGTGCCAGCAGTGAAACCGTGAGCGGGAGCTCCTACAATGAGAAGTTCTTC.

A word on this clone: A far bigger clonotype differs at one base, so this is likely a read error. Other DNA sequences from this sample encode an identical CDR3 as well. The chain couples TRBV30 to TRBJ1-2, with D uncertain. The germline V gene has CDR1 GTSNPN and CDR2 SVGIG (reference sequence). The CDR3 sequence is 10 residues long. CDR3 DNA sequence: TGTGCCTGGAACGACTATGGTTACACCTTC. This translates into CAWNDYGYTF.